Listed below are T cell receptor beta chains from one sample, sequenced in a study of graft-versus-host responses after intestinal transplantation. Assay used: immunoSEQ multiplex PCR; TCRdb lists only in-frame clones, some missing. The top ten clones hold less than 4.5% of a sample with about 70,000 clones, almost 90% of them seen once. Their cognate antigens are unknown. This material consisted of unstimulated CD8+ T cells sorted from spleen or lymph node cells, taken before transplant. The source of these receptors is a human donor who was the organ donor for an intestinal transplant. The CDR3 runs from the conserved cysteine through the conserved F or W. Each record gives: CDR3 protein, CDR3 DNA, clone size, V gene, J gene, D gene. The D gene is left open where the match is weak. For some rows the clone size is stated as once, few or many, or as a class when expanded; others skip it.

cdr3_aa: CASSQDDRSEAFF; cdr3_nt: TGTGCCAGCAGCCAAGACGACAGGTCTGAAGCTTTCTTT; clone_size: NA; v_call: TRBV14; j_call: TRBJ1-1; d_call: NA
cdr3_aa: CASSLASQSSTNEKLFF; cdr3_nt: TGTGCCAGCAGCTTAGCGTCACAGTCGTCAACTAATGAAAAACTGTTTTTT; clone_size: NA; v_call: TRBV7-8; j_call: TRBJ1-4; d_call: NA
cdr3_aa: CASRLDREVYGYTF; cdr3_nt: TGTGCCAGCAGGTTGGACAGGGAAGTCTATGGCTACACCTTC; clone_size: NA; v_call: TRBV13; j_call: TRBJ1-2; d_call: TRBD1
cdr3_aa: CASSPGLIGSEQFF; cdr3_nt: TGTGCCAGCAGCCCGGGACTAATTGGAAGTGAGCAGTTCTTC; clone_size: NA; v_call: TRBV4-2; j_call: TRBJ2-1; d_call: TRBD2
cdr3_aa: CAWSVASVNEQFF; cdr3_nt: TGTGCCTGGAGTGTAGCTAGCGTCAATGAGCAGTTCTTC; clone_size: NA; v_call: TRBV30; j_call: TRBJ2-1; d_call: NA
cdr3_aa: CASSPGLASNEQFF; cdr3_nt: TGTGCCAGCAGCCCGGGACTAGCGTCCAATGAGCAGTTCTTC; clone_size: NA; v_call: TRBV2; j_call: TRBJ2-1; d_call: TRBD2
cdr3_aa: CASSPRTFTHNEQFF; cdr3_nt: TGTGCCAGCAGTCCCAGAACCTTCACCCACAATGAGCAGTTCTTC; clone_size: once; v_call: TRBV6-5; j_call: TRBJ2-1; d_call: NA
cdr3_aa: CASSSGTSEYNEQFF; cdr3_nt: TGTGCCAGCAGCTCTGGGACTAGCGAATACAATGAGCAGTTCTTC; clone_size: NA; v_call: TRBV11-2; j_call: TRBJ2-1; d_call: TRBD2
cdr3_aa: CASSVLAGGLHNEQFF; cdr3_nt: TGCGCCAGCAGTGTCCTAGCGGGGGGGCTTCACAATGAGCAGTTCTTC; clone_size: NA; v_call: TRBV10-2; j_call: TRBJ2-1; d_call: TRBD2
cdr3_aa: CASRGTSGRYNEQFF; cdr3_nt: TGTGCCAGCAGGGGGACTAGCGGGAGGTACAATGAGCAGTTCTTC; clone_size: NA; v_call: TRBV2; j_call: TRBJ2-1; d_call: TRBD2
cdr3_aa: CASSTSGGANSPLHF; cdr3_nt: TGTGCCAGTAGTACCTCAGGGGGTGCTAATTCACCCCTCCACTTT; clone_size: NA; v_call: TRBV19; j_call: TRBJ1-6; d_call: TRBD1
cdr3_aa: CASSDTGTPKLAKNIQYF; cdr3_nt: TGTGCTAGCAGTGACACCGGGACACCTAAGCTAGCCAAAAACATTCAGTACTTC; clone_size: NA; v_call: TRBV7-7; j_call: TRBJ2-4; d_call: NA
cdr3_aa: CASSVKQGGTEAFF; cdr3_nt: TGCGCCAGCAGCGTGAAACAGGGGGGCACTGAAGCTTTCTTT; clone_size: NA; v_call: TRBV5-1; j_call: TRBJ1-1; d_call: TRBD1
cdr3_aa: CASSFSGKETQYF; cdr3_nt: TGTGCCAGCAGCTTTTCAGGCAAAGAGACCCAGTACTTC; clone_size: once; v_call: TRBV13; j_call: TRBJ2-5; d_call: NA
cdr3_aa: CASSESMGSSPLHF; cdr3_nt: TGTGCCAGCAGTGAATCTATGGGGAGTTCACCCCTCCACTTT; clone_size: NA; v_call: TRBV6-1; j_call: TRBJ1-6; d_call: NA